This T cell receptor (beta chain) was captured by sequencing in a study of cytomegalovirus exposure and HLA in healthy donors. Primers for the PCR totalled 60 Vbeta and 13 Jbeta. Sequencing used immunoSEQ multiplex PCR; TCRdb keeps in-frame clones, though not all of them. This sample has 150,000 or so clones, with around 72% found just once. The CDR3 runs to 15 residues. Germline V gene data show CDR1 as SGHAT and CDR2 as FQNNGV. The V and J ends lost 6 bases and 2 bases respectively, with 14 bases between them. The sample holds one count of this clone. V gene TRBV11-2 combines with J gene TRBJ2-4, with D perhaps matching TRBD2 (5 bases). This clonotype was obtained from a middle-aged man in good health and CMV-seropositive. The specimen sequenced was PBMCs. CDR3: CASRDPGITKNIQYF. CDR3 bases: TGTGCCAGCAGGGACCCCGGGATAACCAAAAACATTCAGTACTTC.